This T cell receptor beta chain was recovered during a study of blood T cell repertoires in COVID-19. Resolution of symptoms, clearance, or two negative PCRs was present in recovered Cohort 3 donors. Sequencing was performed with immunoSEQ multiplex PCR; in TCRdb, only in-frame clones are kept and a portion is missing. The table lists over 350,000 clones, around nine tenths of them singletons. Germline CDR1 and CDR2: SGHTA and FQGNSA. After removal of 4 bases from V and 1 base from J, the junction contained 3 bases not matched to a gene. This CDR3 is 14 amino acids long. The sequence came from a woman aged 50 to 60 who had recovered from COVID-19. Sequences were obtained from PBMCs or T cells enriched from blood (not recorded which). The V and J genes are TRBV7-2 and TRBJ1-2; 7 bases align to TRBD1. This chain's CDR3 is CASSSQGDNYGYTF. The DNA of the CDR3 is TGTGCCAGCAGCTCGCAGGGGGATAACTATGGCTACACCTTC.